Given below is one T cell receptor (beta chain) in context. Its specific antigen is unknown. The record has no base qualities; no much larger clone is one base away. Sequencing instrument: Illumina MiSeq. Starting from the raw public reads, TCRdb applied fastp trimming at Q25, assembled clones with MiXCR and retained in-frame beta chains. Every CDR3 protein is listed once, alongside the most common genes and DNA of its rows. The sample table lists around 6,400 distinct CDR3 sequences, 15% to 20% of them with a count of one. Around 3.1% of the sample is in the top ten clones. This sample was included in a study of liver allograft versus peripheral blood T cells (dated by TCRdb to between 2020 and 2021). At the level of the whole study: The study compared the T cell receptor repertoires present in transplanted livers with the repertoires present in the peripheral blood of liver transplant recipients.

Results and caveats for the whole study, not just this receptor: T cell receptor repertoires inside liver allografts were reported to be different from the repertoires detected in peripheral blood.

Relative to germline, V is 4 bases shorter and J is 4 bases shorter, with 15 bases between their ends. The CDR3 covers 15 residues, taking in both the cysteine and the phenylalanine. The DNA shown is the 45-base CDR3, in frame from base 1. Taken from the germline V gene, the CDR1 and CDR2 loops are SGDLS and YYNGEE. This receptor chain uses TRBV9 and TRBJ1-5; matching of 6 bases hints at TRBD1 as the D gene. The receptor was isolated from a human patient who had a liver transplant. Some T cells present after a transplant may be cells of the graft donor. Here the CDR3 is given as CASSLGAGGNQPQHF. The DNA sequence is given as TGTGCCAGCAGCCTGGGGGCTGGAGGAAATCAGCCCCAGCATTTT.